The 23 T cell receptor beta chains listed next were all sequenced from one sample in a study of T cell responses to AZD1222 COVID-19 vaccine. TCRdb's copy holds only in-frame clones and misses some; the assay was immunoSEQ multiplex PCR. Here the sample spans some 70,000 clones, over 80% being singletons. This specimen consisted of peripheral blood, obtained on day 0 of AZD1222 vaccination. Receptors were obtained from an adult in good health.

The chain joins TRBV6-5 to TRBJ2-7; TRBD1 matches 7 bases. The CDR3 runs to 15 residues. Germline CDR1 is MNHEY and CDR2 is SVGAGI. V shed 6 bases, J shed 5 bases, and the junction held 13 bases outside the gene matches. This CDR3 is CASSAIDRVSDEQYF. The CDR3 nucleotides read TGTGCCAGCAGCGCCATTGACAGGGTTAGCGACGAGCAGTACTTC.

V and J are TRBV6-5 and TRBJ1-1; D remains unclear. The CDR3 contains 12 residues. V shed 7 bases and J shed 8 bases, with 14 bases lying between them. Germline loops: CDR1 MNHEY, CDR2 SVGAGI. The CDR3 spells CASITRTAEAFF. The CDR3 coding sequence is TGTGCCAGCATTACAAGGACGGCCGAAGCTTTCTTT.

This clone turned up a few times. This sequence joins TRBV30 and TRBJ1-4; D not certain. There are 14 residues in the CDR3. V was trimmed by 4 bases and J by 11 bases, leaving 20 bases between them. Germline V CDR1 and CDR2: GTSNPN, SVGIG (reference sequence). The CDR3 loop reads CAWMVPGGLGKLFF. The CDR3 region has the DNA TGTGCCTGGATGGTTCCCGGAGGATTAGGGAAACTGTTTTTT. Complete variable domain (other parts from reference TRBV30 and TRBJ1-4): SQTIHQWPATLVQPVGSPLSLECTVEGTSNPNLYWYRQAAGRGLQLLFYSVGIGQISSEVPQNLSASRPQDRQFILSSKKLLLSDSGFYLCAWMVPGGLGKLFFGSGTQLSVL.

This sequence joins TRBV5-4 and TRBJ2-7, with D unresolved. The CDR3 has 13 amino acids. Between the trimmed V and J ends, which lost 6 bases and 3 bases, there was a span of 13 bases. Germline CDR1 SGHNT, CDR2 YYREEE (reference sequence). The CDR3 loop reads CASTENAGYEQYF. Written as DNA, the CDR3 is TGTGCCAGCACTGAAAACGCAGGCTACGAGCAGTACTTC.

The chain carries TRBV7-3 and TRBJ2-5, with 9 nucleotides matching TRBD2. In germline, CDR1 is SGHTA, CDR2 FQGTGA. The length of the CDR3 is 17 residues. Trimming at V came to 5 bases and at J to 4 bases, leaving 14 bases not matched to a gene. The CDR3 DNA reads as TGTGCCAGCAGCCCCGGCGCGGGGGGGCCAGCGTTAGAGACCCAGTACTTC. It is translated as CASSPGAGGPALETQYF.

The J gene is TRBJ1-1, the V gene TRBV30; D unresolved. V shed 5 bases and J shed 0 bases, with 10 bases lying between them. This CDR3 contains 13 residues. CDR1 is GTSNPN and CDR2 is SVGIG in the germline V gene (reference sequence). CDR3: CAWDRDMNTEAFF. CDR3 nucleotide sequence: TGTGCCTGGGACCGAGACATGAACACTGAAGCTTTCTTT.

V gene TRBV7-2 combines with J gene TRBJ1-2; a possible D gene is TRBD1 (6 bases). This CDR3 has 18 amino acids. Germline V gene data show CDR1 as SGHTA and CDR2 as FQGNSA. V dropped 5 bases and J dropped 0 bases, with 22 bases sitting between them. CDR3 in amino acids: CASSLWGGIPSANYGYTF. In nucleotides, the CDR3 is TGTGCCAGCAGCCTCTGGGGGGGCATACCCTCTGCTAACTATGGCTACACCTTC.

The chain carries TRBV4-3 and TRBJ2-1; 8 nucleotides agree with TRBD2. This CDR3 comprises 15 residues. Germline assignment: CDR1 LGHNA and CDR2 YSLEER. The V segment lost 0 bases and the J segment 16 bases; nucleotides outside the gene matches: 14. CDR3 DNA: TGCGCCAGCAGCCAAGATAGGAGCGGGGGTAGTGTACAATTCTTC. Its protein product is CASSQDRSGGSVQFF.

CDR3 sequence reads: CASSQTNNSPLHF. The CDR3 DNA reads TGCGCCAGCAGTCAGACTAATAATTCACCCCTCCACTTT. The chain couples TRBV5-1 to TRBJ1-6; D gene uncertain. Germline V gene lookup returns CDR1 SGHRS and CDR2 YFSETQ. This CDR3 region has 13 residues. Trimming stripped 5 bases from V and 5 bases from J, with 8 bases between. Complete variable domain (other parts from reference TRBV5-1 and TRBJ1-6): KAGVTQTPRYLIKTRGQQVTLSCSPISGHRSVSWYQQTPGQGLQFLFEYFSETQRNKGNFPGRFSGRQFSNSRSEMNVSTLELGDSALYLCASSQTNNSPLHFGNGTRLTVT.

The chain couples TRBV27 to TRBJ1-1; tentative D call: TRBD1 (6 bases). Per germline, CDR1 MNHEY and CDR2 SMNVEV (reference sequence). Trimming took off 4 bases at V and 2 bases at J, with 14 bases between the two ends. The CDR3 is 15 residues long. The CDR3 loop is CASSSMPRGNTEAFF. The CDR3 DNA reads TGTGCCAGCAGTTCTATGCCCAGGGGAAACACTGAAGCTTTCTTT.

The chain employs TRBV19 and TRBJ1-2; D is possibly TRBD1 (6 bases). Germline V gives CDR1 LNHDA, CDR2 SQIVND (reference sequence). This CDR3 has 16 amino acids. V lost 2 bases and J lost 6, with 19 bases in between. In DNA form, the CDR3 reads TGTGCCAGTAGTATATCCCAGGGGCCCTCCGTCCATGGCTACACCTTC. It codes for CASSISQGPSVHGYTF.

This chain uses TRBV9 with TRBJ1-6, with D unclear. The CDR3 sequence is 13 residues long. Germline V gene sequence: CDR1 SGDLS, CDR2 YYNGEE. Trimming cost V 0 bases and J 5 bases, with 3 bases left between them. CDR3 region: CASSVENNSPLHF. Here the CDR3 DNA reads TGTGCCAGCAGCGTAGAGAATAATTCACCCCTCCACTTT. The full variable domain, rest sourced from reference TRBV9 and TRBJ1-6, is DSGVTQTPKHLITATGQRVTLRCSPRSGDLSVYWYQQSLDQGLQFLIQYYNGEERAKGNILERFSAQQFPDLHSELNLSSLELGDSALYFCASSVENNSPLHFGNGTRLTVT.

There are a few counts of this clone. The rearrangement joins TRBV12-3 or TRBV12-4 to TRBJ2-5; tentatively, D is TRBD1 (5 bases). The CDR3 has 13 amino acids. V was cut by 6 bases and J by 2 bases, with 10 bases left in between. CDR3 in DNA: TGTGCCAGCAGGTTAAGGGGACAAGAGACCCAGTACTTC. This encodes CASRLRGQETQYF.

V and J are TRBV3-1 (or the pseudogene TRBV3-2) and TRBJ1-5, with unresolved D. From germline, CDR1 is LGHDT and CDR2 YNNKEL (reference sequence). The CDR3 length is 12 residues. With 5 bases removed from V and 9 bases from J, the gap between germline ends came to 11 bases. This CDR3 reads CASSLREGPQHF. The CDR3 DNA reads TGTGCCAGCAGCTTACGTGAAGGGCCCCAGCATTTT.

This chain connects TRBV6-6 to TRBJ1-6, with D tentatively TRBD1 (5 bases). V was trimmed by 5 bases and J by 2 bases, leaving 19 bases between them. This CDR3 region has 18 residues. Germline CDR1 is MNHNY and CDR2 is SVGAGI (reference sequence). The DNA of the CDR3 is TGTGCCAGCAGTCCCCGAGGAGGGGTGAACCCCTATAATTCACCCCTCCACTTT. It codes for CASSPRGGVNPYNSPLHF.

Concerning this clone itself: The junction departs from germline at one end; a sequencing error may be responsible. The chain has TRBV7-9 and TRBJ2-7, with TRBD1 as a possible D gene (6 bases). Germline CDR1 SEHNR, CDR2 FQNEAQ (reference sequence). This CDR3 region has 12 residues. The CDR3 nucleotides are TGTGCCAGCAGCTCAGCCTCAGGGGTTCTGGTCTTC. It translates to CASSSASGVLVF.

The chain has TRBV6-1 and TRBJ2-1; either TRBD1 or TRBD2 may supply D (5 bases each). CDR1 MNHNS and CDR2 SASEGT come from the germline V gene. Between the trimmed V and J ends, which lost 3 bases and 10 bases, there was a span of 19 bases. The CDR3 has 15 residues. The CDR3 DNA sequence: TGTGCCAGCAGTGACGTTGGGACCTTCCCTTTGGAGCAGTTCTTC. It specifies CASSDVGTFPLEQFF.

This rearrangement joins TRBV21-1 to TRBJ1-2; no DNA check was done on the table's D call, TRBD1. TRBV21-1 constitutes a pseudogene. The length of the CDR3 is 17 residues. In DNA, the CDR3 is TGTGCCAGCAGCCCGCAGGGTTCTAGACAGGGACGCTATGGCTACACCTTC. Translating it yields CASSPQGSRQGRYGYTF.

The chain links TRBV6-6 to TRBJ1-2, with 9 bases matching TRBD1. This CDR3 comprises 15 residues. V was pared by 5 bases and J by 8 bases, with 12 bases of the junction left unmatched. Germline assignment: CDR1 MNHNY and CDR2 SVGAGI (reference sequence). The CDR3 spells CASSPLDRGGEGYTF. CDR3 nucleotide sequence: TGTGCCAGCAGTCCCTTGGACAGGGGCGGTGAAGGCTACACCTTC.

CDR3: CASTNGAGGRTEAFF. CDR3 coding DNA: TGTGCCAGCACCAATGGCGCAGGGGGTAGGACTGAAGCTTTCTTT. The rearrangement joins TRBV5-8 to TRBJ1-1, with 7 nucleotides matching TRBD1. Trimming took 6 bases from V and 5 from J; bases not matched to a gene: 13. From germline, CDR1 is SGHTS and CDR2 YDEGEE. The CDR3 runs to 15 residues.

V and J are TRBV10-3 and TRBJ2-7, with a possible D match to TRBD1 (6 bases). V was trimmed by 3 bases and J by 5 bases, leaving 11 bases between them. The CDR3 loop spans 13 amino acids. In germline, CDR1 is ENHRY, CDR2 SYGVKD. In DNA, the CDR3 is TGTGCCATCAGTGATTCATGGACAGACGAGCAGTACTTC. As protein: CAISDSWTDEQYF.

The J gene is TRBJ2-1, the V gene TRBV3-1 (or the pseudogene TRBV3-2), with 10 bases aligning to TRBD1. J gave up 2 bases and V 4 bases, and 5 bases lay outside the gene matches. The CDR3 contains 16 residues. In germline, CDR1 is LGHDT, CDR2 YNNKEL (reference sequence). The CDR3 loop is CASSRSGTGAYNEQFF. The CDR3 region has the DNA TGTGCCAGCAGCCGATCCGGGACAGGGGCCTACAATGAGCAGTTCTTC.

The rearrangement uses TRBV30 and TRBJ1-3, with D unclear. V lost 4 bases and J 4 bases, leaving 11 bases between the germline ends. The CDR3 covers 13 residues. Germline CDR1 GTSNPN, CDR2 SVGIG (reference sequence). CDR3 DNA: TGTGCCTGGACCAAGGGCAGGGGAAACACCATATATTTT. Its translation: CAWTKGRGNTIYF.